The 22 T cell receptor beta chains below all came from one sample that was sequenced in a study of siplizumab effects on memory and regulatory T cells. Data came from immunoSEQ multiplex PCR; TCRdb stores just in-frame clones and leaves some out. The repertoire includes 85,000 to 130,000 clones, 91% of them detected once, and around 2.6% sits in the top ten. Source material: CD4+ T cells sorted from blood. Receptors originate from a human donor in good health. Some clones in this sample may be carry-over from other donors' samples.

The chain uses TRBV4-1 and TRBJ2-2; D perhaps matches TRBD2 (5 bases). V was cut by 4 bases and J by 1 base, with 13 bases left in between. Per germline, CDR1 MGHRA and CDR2 YSYEKL. This CDR3 region has 16 residues. The CDR3 is CASSLQRSKNTGELFF. The CDR3 nucleotides read TGCGCCAGCAGCCTGCAGCGGAGTAAGAACACCGGGGAGCTGTTTTTT.

V usage is TRBV30 and J usage is TRBJ2-7; TRBD1 might be the D (5 bases). The germline CDR1 and CDR2 sequences are GTSNPN and SVGIG (reference sequence). This CDR3 comprises 14 residues. V was trimmed by 7 bases and J by 4 bases, leaving 20 bases between them. The CDR3 sequence is CASLRGPGAYEQYF. The CDR3, as DNA: TGTGCCTCCCTACGTGGCCCTGGGGCGTACGAGCAGTACTTC.

This clone turned up a few times. This chain joins TRBV6-5 and TRBJ1-2; 9 bases are a match to TRBD1. This CDR3 has 14 residues. Germline loops: CDR1 MNHEY, CDR2 SVGAGI. V shed 8 bases and J 4 bases; nucleotides not matched to a gene: 8. CDR3 amino acids: CASQPTGGGYGYTF. CDR3 bases: TGTGCCAGCCAACCCACAGGGGGCGGCTATGGCTACACCTTC.

This rearrangement joins TRBV29-1 to TRBJ1-2; D is possibly TRBD1 (5 bases). The V gene's germline CDR1 is SQVTM and CDR2 ANQGSEA. V dropped 2 bases and J dropped 4 bases, with 20 bases sitting between them. This CDR3 is 16 amino acids long. DNA of the CDR3: TGCAGCGTTGAACCCGGGACGCGGTTTTATAGCTATGGCTACACCTTC. Amino acid sequence: CSVEPGTRFYSYGYTF.

The CDR3 here is CASRLRGANQPQHF. The CDR3 nucleotides read TGTGCCAGTAGACTTCGGGGGGCGAATCAGCCCCAGCATTTT. This sequence joins TRBV19 and TRBJ1-5; possibly TRBD1 for D (6 bases). The CDR3 has 14 residues. Between the trimmed V and J ends, which lost 6 bases and 4 bases, there was a span of 13 bases. Germline assignment: CDR1 LNHDA and CDR2 SQIVND (reference sequence).

This clone appeared once. The chain couples TRBV9 to TRBJ2-3, with TRBD2 matching over 8 bases. After removal of 3 bases from V and 1 base from J, the junction contained 10 bases not matched to a gene. Germline values: CDR1 SGDLS, CDR2 YYNGEE. This CDR3 region has 17 residues. The CDR3 DNA follows: TGTGCCAGCAGCGCCCCTGGAGCGGGAGTGCGCACAGATACGCAGTATTTT. Its translation: CASSAPGAGVRTDTQYF.

This clone was counted a single time. The chain joins TRBV28 to TRBJ2-6; no clear D gene. V gave up 6 bases and J gave up 0 bases, with 3 bases separating them. Germline V gene data show CDR1 as MDHEN and CDR2 as SYDVKM. This CDR3 has 13 amino acids. The CDR3 loop is CASRISGANVLTF. The CDR3 DNA follows: TGTGCCAGCAGGATCTCTGGGGCCAACGTCCTGACTTTC.

The chain joins TRBV18 to TRBJ1-1, with D possibly TRBD1 on 5 matching bases. CDR1 KGHSH and CDR2 LQKENI come from the germline V gene. This CDR3 spans 15 amino acids. Trimming pared 3 bases from V and 3 bases from J, leaving 14 bases between. CDR3 DNA: TGTGCCAGCTCACCGACGACAGTAGGGCACACTGAAGCTTTCTTT. As protein: CASSPTTVGHTEAFF.

The CDR3 sequence: CASSLQSSYNSPLHF. The CDR3 DNA is TGTGCCAGCAGCTTACAAAGCTCCTATAATTCACCCCTCCACTTT. V gene TRBV7-9 combines with J gene TRBJ1-6; D uncertain. V dropped 2 bases and J dropped 0 bases, with 5 bases sitting between them. The CDR3 sequence is 15 residues long. CDR1 is SEHNR, CDR2 FQNEAQ, per germline (reference sequence).

This chain joins TRBV14 and TRBJ2-5; maybe TRBD2 (6 bases). This CDR3 spans 14 amino acids. V was shortened by 3 bases and J by 4 bases, with 12 bases between the two germline ends. In germline, CDR1 is SGHDN, CDR2 FVKESK. CDR3: CASSHPGLGETQYF. CDR3 nucleotide sequence: TGTGCCAGCAGCCACCCGGGACTCGGAGAGACCCAGTACTTC.

The genes are TRBV29-1 and TRBJ1-3; unclear D gene. The CDR3 runs to 15 residues. Deletions cut 4 bases from V and 0 bases from J, with 13 bases between. CDR1 SQVTM and CDR2 ANQGSEA come from the germline V gene. The CDR3 protein is CSVAVPINSGNTIYF. The CDR3 bases are TGCAGCGTTGCAGTTCCGATAAACTCTGGAAACACCATATATTTT. Using reference TRBV29-1 and TRBJ1-3 for the parts outside the CDR3, the full variable domain is SAVISQKPSRDICQRGTSLTIQCQVDSQVTMMFWYRQQPGQSLTLIATANQGSEATYESGFVIDKFPISRPNLTFSTLTVSNMSPEDSSIYLCSVAVPINSGNTIYFGEGSWLTVV.

The rearrangement links TRBV10-1 to TRBJ2-1; D not certain. V was cut by 3 bases and J by 3 bases, with 6 bases left in between. The CDR3 totals 13 residues. Germline CDR1 reads WNHNN; CDR2 reads SYGVQD (reference sequence). CDR3 sequence (DNA): TGCGCCAGCAGTGACCCCATCTACAATGAGCAGTTCTTC. Protein sequence: CASSDPIYNEQFF.

The chain combines TRBV7-6 with TRBJ1-1; the D is unclear. Trimming stripped 1 base from V and 0 bases from J, with 6 bases between. The CDR3 runs 14 residues. CDR1 is SGHVS, CDR2 FNYEAQ, per germline. The CDR3 region is CASSLEGVNTEAFF. As DNA, the CDR3 is TGTGCCAGCAGCTTAGAGGGCGTGAACACTGAAGCTTTCTTT. Complete variable domain (other parts from reference TRBV7-6 and TRBJ1-1): GAGVSQSPRYKVTKRGQDVALRCDPISGHVSLYWYRQALGQGPEFLTYFNYEAQQDKSGLPNDRFSAERPEGSISTLTIQRTEQRDSAMYRCASSLEGVNTEAFFGQGTRLTVV.

The chain has TRBV27 and TRBJ2-7, with TRBD2 matching 11 bases. The CDR3 totals 14 residues. The germline gives CDR1 MNHEY, CDR2 SMNVEV (reference sequence). The V segment lost 7 bases and the J segment 7 bases; nucleotides outside the gene matches: 9. As DNA, the CDR3 is TGTGCCAGCATCGTGGTAGCGGGGGGGGAAGAGCAGTACTTC. The encoded protein is CASIVVAGGEEQYF.

The chain employs TRBV28 and TRBJ1-3, with D perhaps matching TRBD1 (6 bases). The CDR3 totals 15 residues. Trimming removed 6 bases from V and 9 bases from J, with 21 bases in between. Germline CDR1 is MDHEN and CDR2 is SYDVKM. CDR3 sequence (DNA): TGTGCCAGCAGATCCCTAGGCAGGGGCTTCGGCACCATATATTTT. Translating gives CASRSLGRGFGTIYF. The full variable domain, with the rest looked up from reference TRBV28 and TRBJ1-3, is DVKVTQSSRYLVKRTGEKVFLECVQDMDHENMFWYRQDPGLGLRLIYFSYDVKMKEKGDIPEGYSVSREKKERFSLILESASTNQTSMYLCASRSLGRGFGTIYFGEGSWLTVV.

CDR3 protein: CASSLDQGKTEAFF. The CDR3 nucleotides are TGTGCCAGCAGCTTGGATCAGGGGAAGACTGAAGCTTTCTTT. The V gene is TRBV5-6, the J gene TRBJ1-1, with D possibly being TRBD1 (6 bases). CDR3 length equals 14 residues. V dropped 0 bases and J dropped 5 bases, with 11 bases sitting between them. Per germline, CDR1 SGHDT and CDR2 YYEEEE. The full variable domain, with the rest looked up from reference TRBV5-6 and TRBJ1-1, is DAGVTQSPTHLIKTRGQQVTLRCSPKSGHDTVSWYQQALGQGPQFIFQYYEEEERQRGNFPDRFSGHQFPNYSSELNVNALLLGDSALYLCASSLDQGKTEAFFGQGTRLTVV.

The V and J genes are TRBV7-9 and TRBJ2-2; maybe TRBD1 (6 bases). In germline, CDR1 is SEHNR, CDR2 FQNEAQ (reference sequence). The CDR3 sequence is 14 residues long. The V end lost 3 bases, the J end lost 2 bases, and 7 bases lay between the germline ends. The CDR3 region has the DNA TGTGCCAGCAGCTTGGACAGAAACACCGGGGAGCTGTTTTTT. It translates to CASSLDRNTGELFF.

The V and J genes are TRBV18 and TRBJ2-1, with 8 bases aligning to TRBD1. This CDR3 contains 14 residues. The germline gives CDR1 KGHSH, CDR2 LQKENI. V shed 2 bases, J shed 7 bases, and the junction held 4 bases outside the gene matches. CDR3 residues: CASSPGQGRNEQFF. CDR3 DNA: TGTGCCAGCTCACCAGGACAGGGTAGGAATGAGCAGTTCTTC.

The chain has TRBV18 and TRBJ2-3, with TRBD2 as a possible D gene (6 bases). There are 16 residues in the CDR3. Per the germline V gene, CDR1 is KGHSH and CDR2 is LQKENI. The V end was cut by 3 bases, the J end by 1 base, with 14 bases between. CDR3 in amino acids: CASSPAPPGGTDTQYF. The DNA for the CDR3 is TGTGCCAGCTCACCCGCCCCACCGGGGGGCACAGATACGCAGTATTTT.

The chain's CDR3 is CASSPPGQGDGYTF. The DNA of the CDR3 is TGTGCCAGCAGTCCCCCGGGACAGGGGGACGGCTACACCTTC. The genes are TRBV6-6 and TRBJ1-2, with 11 bases fitting TRBD1. V was clipped by 5 bases and J by 8 bases; unmatched bases: 7. Looked up from germline, CDR1 is MNHNY and CDR2 is SVGAGI (reference sequence). There are 14 residues in the CDR3.

The CDR3 DNA sequence: TGTGCCAGCAGCGCTCCCCCGGGGCAAGGCAATGAGCAGTTCTTC. Amino acids: CASSAPPGQGNEQFF. V and J are TRBV9 and TRBJ2-1; D is possibly TRBD1 or TRBD2 (5 bases each). Trimming stripped 3 bases from V and 6 bases from J, with 16 bases between. In germline, CDR1 is SGDLS, CDR2 YYNGEE. The CDR3 is made up of 15 amino acids.

The V and J genes are TRBV10-2 and TRBJ2-1, with no clear D. The CDR3 consists of 12 residues. The V gene lost 7 bases and the J gene lost 5 bases, with 9 bases spanning the gap. Per the germline V gene, CDR1 is WSHSY and CDR2 is SAAADI. In DNA, the CDR3 is TGCGCCAGCATTTTCCGCGACAATGAGCAGTTCTTC. This sequence encodes CASIFRDNEQFF.